This T cell receptor (beta chain) was identified in a study of early T cells in non-severe SARS-CoV-2 infection. Study-level information: Unpaired chains resulted from sequencing bulk RNA of unsorted whole blood.

The table lists this clonotype with many counts. Its antigen is currently unknown. The CDR3 sequence is 15 residues long. V was cut by 1 base and J by 5 bases, with 12 bases left in between. CDR1 is LGHDT, CDR2 YNNKEL, per germline (reference sequence). Whole-study results and caveats: Sequences matched to VDJdb favored anti-spike CD8 responses, while private and CD4 specificities were missed.

Tagging with unique molecular identifiers was applied to individual cDNA molecules. TCRdb re-analysed the 5' RACE reads in MiXCR, keeping a single row per CDR3 protein. The data show roughly 54,000 distinct CDR3 sequences, around 5.6% seen once. This TCR came from an adult who was a healthcare worker with PCR-confirmed SARS-CoV-2 infection or an uninfected control (not recorded which). The chain employs TRBV3-1 and TRBJ2-4, with a weak D call TRBD1 (5 bases). The sequenced sample was whole blood. For the CDR3, the DNA is TGTGCCAGCAGCCAAGGGGCAGGGTTCGAAAACATTCAGTACTTC. This codes for CASSQGAGFENIQYF.